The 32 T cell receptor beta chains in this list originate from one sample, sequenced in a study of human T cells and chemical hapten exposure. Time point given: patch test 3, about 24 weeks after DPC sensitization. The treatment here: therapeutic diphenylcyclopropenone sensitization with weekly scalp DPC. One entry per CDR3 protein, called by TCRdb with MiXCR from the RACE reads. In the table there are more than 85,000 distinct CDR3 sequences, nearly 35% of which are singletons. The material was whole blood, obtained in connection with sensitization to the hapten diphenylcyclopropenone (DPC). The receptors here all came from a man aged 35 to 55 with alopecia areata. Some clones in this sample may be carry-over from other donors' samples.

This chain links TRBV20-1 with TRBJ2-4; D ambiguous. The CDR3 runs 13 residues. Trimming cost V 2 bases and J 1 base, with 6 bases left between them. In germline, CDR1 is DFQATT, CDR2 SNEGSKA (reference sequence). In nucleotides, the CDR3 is TGCAGTGCTAGACAGGTTGCCAAAAACATTCAGTACTTC. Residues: CSARQVAKNIQYF.

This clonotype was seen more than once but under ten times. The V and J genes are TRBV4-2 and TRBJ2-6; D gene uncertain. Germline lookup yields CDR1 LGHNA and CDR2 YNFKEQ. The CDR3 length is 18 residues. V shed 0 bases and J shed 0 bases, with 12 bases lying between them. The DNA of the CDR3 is TGTGCCAGCAGCCAAGATCCCCTCAAGAGCTCTGGGGCCAACGTCCTGACTTTC. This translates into CASSQDPLKSSGANVLTF.

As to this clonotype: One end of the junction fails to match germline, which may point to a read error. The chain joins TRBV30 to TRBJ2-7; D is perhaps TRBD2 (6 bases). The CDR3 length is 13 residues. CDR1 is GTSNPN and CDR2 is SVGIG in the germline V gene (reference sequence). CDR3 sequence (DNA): TGTGCCTGGAGCCGGGACTCACCCTATGAGCAGTACTTC. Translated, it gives CAWSRDSPYEQYF. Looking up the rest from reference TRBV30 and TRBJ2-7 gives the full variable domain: SQTIHQWPATLVQPVGSPLSLECTVEGTSNPNLYWYRQAAGRGLQLLFYSVGIGQISSEVPQNLSASRPQDRQFILSSKKLLLSDSGFYLCAWSRDSPYEQYFGPGTRLTVT.

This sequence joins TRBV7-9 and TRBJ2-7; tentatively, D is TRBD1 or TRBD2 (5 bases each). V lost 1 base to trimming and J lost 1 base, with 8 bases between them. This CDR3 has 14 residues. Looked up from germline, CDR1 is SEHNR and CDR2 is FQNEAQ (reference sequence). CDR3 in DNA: TGTGCCAGCAGCTTAGGAGAGGGGTCCTACGAGCAGTACTTC. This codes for CASSLGEGSYEQYF.

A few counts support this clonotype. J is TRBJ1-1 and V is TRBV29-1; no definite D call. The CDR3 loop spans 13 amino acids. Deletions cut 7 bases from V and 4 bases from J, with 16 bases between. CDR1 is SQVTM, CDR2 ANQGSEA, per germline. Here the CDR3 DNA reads TGCAGCGCTTCCGGGTCCAGTACCACTGAAGCTTTCTTT. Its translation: CSASGSSTTEAFF. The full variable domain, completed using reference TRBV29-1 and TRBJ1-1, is SAVISQKPSRDICQRGTSLTIQCQVDSQVTMMFWYRQQPGQSLTLIATANQGSEATYESGFVIDKFPISRPNLTFSTLTVSNMSPEDSSIYLCSASGSSTTEAFFGQGTRLTVV.

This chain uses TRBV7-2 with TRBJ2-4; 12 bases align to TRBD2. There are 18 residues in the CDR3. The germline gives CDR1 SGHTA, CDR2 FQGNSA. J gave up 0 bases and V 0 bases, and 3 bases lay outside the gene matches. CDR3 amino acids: CASSLALAGGLAKNIQYF. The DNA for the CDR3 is TGTGCCAGCAGCTTAGCCCTAGCGGGAGGGCTAGCCAAAAACATTCAGTACTTC.

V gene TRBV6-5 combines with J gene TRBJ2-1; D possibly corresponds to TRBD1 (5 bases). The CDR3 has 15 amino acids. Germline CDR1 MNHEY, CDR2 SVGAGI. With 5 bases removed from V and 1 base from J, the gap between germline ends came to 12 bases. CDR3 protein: CASSPPRGSYNEQFF. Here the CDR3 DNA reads TGTGCCAGCAGTCCGCCTAGGGGTTCCTACAATGAGCAGTTCTTC.

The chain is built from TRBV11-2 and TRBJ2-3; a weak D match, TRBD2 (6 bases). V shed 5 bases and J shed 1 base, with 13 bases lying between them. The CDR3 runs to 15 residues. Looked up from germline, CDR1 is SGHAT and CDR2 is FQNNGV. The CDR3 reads CASSRPTGGTDTQYF. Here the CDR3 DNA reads TGTGCCAGCAGCCGGCCAACGGGGGGCACAGATACGCAGTATTTT.

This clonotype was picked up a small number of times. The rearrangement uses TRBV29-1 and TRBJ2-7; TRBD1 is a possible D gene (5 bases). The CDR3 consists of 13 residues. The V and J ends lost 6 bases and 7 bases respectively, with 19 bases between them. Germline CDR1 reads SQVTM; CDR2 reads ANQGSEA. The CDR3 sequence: CSVGRDWLKEQYF. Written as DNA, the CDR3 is TGCAGCGTCGGCAGGGATTGGCTGAAGGAGCAGTACTTC.

CDR3 in amino acids: CASSQGSASGANVLTF. CDR3 DNA: TGCGCCAGCAGCCAAGGGTCGGCGTCTGGGGCCAACGTCCTGACTTTC. The rearrangement uses TRBV4-1 and TRBJ2-6; D is unresolved. This CDR3 is 16 amino acids long. V gave up 1 base and J gave up 1 base, with 8 bases separating them. Germline V lookup: CDR1 MGHRA, CDR2 YSYEKL.

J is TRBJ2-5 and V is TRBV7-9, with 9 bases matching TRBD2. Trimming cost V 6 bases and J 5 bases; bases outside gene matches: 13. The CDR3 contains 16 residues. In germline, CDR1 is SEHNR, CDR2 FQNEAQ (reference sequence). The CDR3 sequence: CASSPDSGGRGETQYF. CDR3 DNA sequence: TGTGCCAGCAGTCCTGATTCTGGCGGGAGGGGTGAGACCCAGTACTTC.

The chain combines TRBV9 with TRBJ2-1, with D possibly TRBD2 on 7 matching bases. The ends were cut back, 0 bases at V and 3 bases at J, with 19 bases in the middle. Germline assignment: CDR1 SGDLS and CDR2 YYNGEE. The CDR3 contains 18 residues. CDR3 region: CASSVEGGTGDYYNEQFF. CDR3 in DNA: TGTGCCAGCAGCGTAGAGGGGGGTACGGGGGACTACTACAATGAGCAGTTCTTC.

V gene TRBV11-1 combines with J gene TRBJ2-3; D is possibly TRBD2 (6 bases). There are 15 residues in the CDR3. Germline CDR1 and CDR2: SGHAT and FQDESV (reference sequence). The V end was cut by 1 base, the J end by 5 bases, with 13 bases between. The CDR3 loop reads CASSLESGAGDTQYF. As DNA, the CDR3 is TGTGCCAGCAGCTTAGAGTCGGGAGCGGGAGATACGCAGTATTTT. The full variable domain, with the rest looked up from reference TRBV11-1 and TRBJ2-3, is EAEVAQSPRYKITEKSQAVAFWCDPISGHATLYWYRQILGQGPELLVQFQDESVVDDSQLPKDRFSAERLKGVDSTLKIQPAELGDSAMYLCASSLESGAGDTQYFGPGTRLTVL.

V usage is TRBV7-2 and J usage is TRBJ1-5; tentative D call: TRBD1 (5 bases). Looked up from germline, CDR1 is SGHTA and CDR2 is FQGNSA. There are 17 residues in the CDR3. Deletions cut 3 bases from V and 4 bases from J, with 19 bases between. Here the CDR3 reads CASSLGLAGRSNQPQHF. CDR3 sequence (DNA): TGTGCCAGCAGCTTGGGTCTGGCAGGGAGATCGAATCAGCCCCAGCATTTT.

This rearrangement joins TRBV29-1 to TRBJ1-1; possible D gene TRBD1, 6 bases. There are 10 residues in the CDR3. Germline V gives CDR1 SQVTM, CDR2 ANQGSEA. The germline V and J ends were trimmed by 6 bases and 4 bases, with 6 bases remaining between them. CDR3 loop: CSVQGTEAFF. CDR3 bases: TGCAGCGTACAGGGCACTGAAGCTTTCTTT.

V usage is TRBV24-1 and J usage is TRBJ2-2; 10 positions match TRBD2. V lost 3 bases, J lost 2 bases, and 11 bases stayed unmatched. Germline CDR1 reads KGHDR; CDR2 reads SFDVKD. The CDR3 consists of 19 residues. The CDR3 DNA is TGTGCCACCAGTGATCCCTCCTCGTCTAGCGGGAGCAACACCGGGGAGCTGTTTTTT. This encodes CATSDPSSSSGSNTGELFF.

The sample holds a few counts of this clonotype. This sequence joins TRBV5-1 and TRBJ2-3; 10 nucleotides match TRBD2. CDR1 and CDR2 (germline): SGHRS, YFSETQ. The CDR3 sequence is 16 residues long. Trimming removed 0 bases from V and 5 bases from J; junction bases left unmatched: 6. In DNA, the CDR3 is TGCGCCAGCAGCTTGGCTCTAGCGGGAGACGGAGATACGCAGTATTTT. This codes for CASSLALAGDGDTQYF. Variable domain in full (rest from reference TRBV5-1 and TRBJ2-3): KAGVTQTPRYLIKTRGQQVTLSCSPISGHRSVSWYQQTPGQGLQFLFEYFSETQRNKGNFPGRFSGRQFSNSRSEMNVSTLELGDSALYLCASSLALAGDGDTQYFGPGTRLTVL.

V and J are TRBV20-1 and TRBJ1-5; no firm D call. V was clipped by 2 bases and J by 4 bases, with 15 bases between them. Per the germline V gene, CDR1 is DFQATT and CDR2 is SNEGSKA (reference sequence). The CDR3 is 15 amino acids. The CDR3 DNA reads TGCAGTGCTAGAACCCCGCAAGGATCAAATCAGCCCCAGCATTTT. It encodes CSARTPQGSNQPQHF.

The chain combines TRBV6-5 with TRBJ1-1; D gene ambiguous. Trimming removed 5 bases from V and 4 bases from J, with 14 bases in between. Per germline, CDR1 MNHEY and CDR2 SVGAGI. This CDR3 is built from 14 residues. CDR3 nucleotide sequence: TGTGCCAGCAGTCGAAGAGAGTGGCGCACTGAAGCTTTCTTT. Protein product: CASSRREWRTEAFF.

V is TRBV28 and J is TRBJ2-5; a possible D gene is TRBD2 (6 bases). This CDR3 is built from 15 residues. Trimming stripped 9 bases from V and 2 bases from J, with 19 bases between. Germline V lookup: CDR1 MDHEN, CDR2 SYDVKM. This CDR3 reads CASQPGSRFQETQYF. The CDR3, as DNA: TGTGCCAGTCAGCCCGGGAGCCGGTTTCAAGAGACCCAGTACTTC.

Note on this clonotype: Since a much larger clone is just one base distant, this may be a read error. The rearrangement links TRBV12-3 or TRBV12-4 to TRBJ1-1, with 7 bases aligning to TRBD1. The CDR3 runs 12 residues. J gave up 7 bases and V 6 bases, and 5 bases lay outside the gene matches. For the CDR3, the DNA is TGTGCCAGCAGCCGGACAGGCATTGAAGCTTTCTTT. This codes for CASSRTGIEAFF.

CDR3 coding DNA: TGTGCCAGCAGCTCCGGTGGGGCGGGGGGCGGATATGGCTACACCTTC. Encoded protein: CASSSGGAGGGYGYTF. The chain combines TRBV7-3 with TRBJ1-2; a weak D match, TRBD1 (6 bases). Germline V gene sequence: CDR1 SGHTA, CDR2 FQGTGA. This CDR3 is 16 amino acids long. V was shortened by 4 bases and J by 5 bases, with 20 bases between the two germline ends. Full variable domain (outside the CDR3, taken from reference TRBV7-3 and TRBJ1-2): GAGVSQTPSNKVTEKGKYVELRCDPISGHTALYWYRQSLGQGPEFLIYFQGTGAADDSGLPNDRFFAVRPEGSVSTLKIQRTERGDSAVYLCASSSGGAGGGYGYTFGSGTRLTVV.

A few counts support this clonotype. The chain's CDR3 is CSARGASSGSPAEYF. CDR3 sequence (DNA): TGCAGTGCTAGAGGCGCGTCTAGCGGGAGCCCTGCGGAGTACTTC. The chain joins TRBV20-1 to TRBJ2-7, with 10 bases lining up with TRBD2. Germline loops: CDR1 DFQATT, CDR2 SNEGSKA (reference sequence). Trimming cost V 1 base and J 11 bases; bases outside gene matches: 14. The CDR3 has 15 amino acids.

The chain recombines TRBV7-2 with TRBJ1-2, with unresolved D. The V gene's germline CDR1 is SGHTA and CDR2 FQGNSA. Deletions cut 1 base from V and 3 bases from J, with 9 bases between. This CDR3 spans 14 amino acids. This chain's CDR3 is CASSLEADYYGYTF. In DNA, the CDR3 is TGTGCCAGCAGCTTAGAAGCGGACTACTATGGCTACACCTTC.

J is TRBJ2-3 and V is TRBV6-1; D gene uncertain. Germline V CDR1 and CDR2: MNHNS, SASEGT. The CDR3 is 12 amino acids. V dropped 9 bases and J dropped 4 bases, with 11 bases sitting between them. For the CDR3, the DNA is TGTGCCAGTACGACCGGATCAGATACGCAGTATTTT. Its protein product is CASTTGSDTQYF.

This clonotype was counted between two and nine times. In DNA form, the CDR3 reads TGTGCCAGCTCACCAACGGGACTGGGAGAGAATGAGCAGTTCTTC. This codes for CASSPTGLGENEQFF. The J gene is TRBJ2-1, the V gene TRBV18; D may be TRBD2 (6 bases). Looked up from germline, CDR1 is KGHSH and CDR2 is LQKENI. V lost 2 bases to trimming and J lost 7 bases, with 15 bases between them. This CDR3 has 15 amino acids.

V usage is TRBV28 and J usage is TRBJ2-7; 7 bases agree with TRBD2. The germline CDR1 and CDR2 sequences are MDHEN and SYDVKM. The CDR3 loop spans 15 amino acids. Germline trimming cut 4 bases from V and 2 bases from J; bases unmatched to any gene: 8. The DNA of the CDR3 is TGTGCCAGCAGTTGGGGGGGGAATGGGGCCTACGAGCAGTACTTC. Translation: CASSWGGNGAYEQYF.

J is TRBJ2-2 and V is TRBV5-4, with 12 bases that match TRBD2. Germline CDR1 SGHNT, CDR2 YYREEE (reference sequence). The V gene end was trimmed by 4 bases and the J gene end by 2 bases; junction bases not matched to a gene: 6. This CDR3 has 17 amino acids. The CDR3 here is CASSPGTSGYNTGELFF. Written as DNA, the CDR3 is TGTGCCAGCAGCCCCGGGACTAGCGGGTATAACACCGGGGAGCTGTTTTTT.

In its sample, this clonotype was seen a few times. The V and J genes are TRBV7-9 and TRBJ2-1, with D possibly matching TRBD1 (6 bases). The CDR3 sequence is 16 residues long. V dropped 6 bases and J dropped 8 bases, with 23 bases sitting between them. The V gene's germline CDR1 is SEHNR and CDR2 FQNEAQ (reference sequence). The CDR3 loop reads CASSPPGVARGDEQFF. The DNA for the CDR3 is TGTGCCAGCAGTCCTCCAGGGGTAGCGAGGGGAGATGAGCAGTTCTTC.

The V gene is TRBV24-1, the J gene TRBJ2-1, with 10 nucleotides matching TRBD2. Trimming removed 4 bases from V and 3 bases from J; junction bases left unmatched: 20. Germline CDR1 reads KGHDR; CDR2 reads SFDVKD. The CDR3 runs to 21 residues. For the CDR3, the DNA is TGTGCCACCAGTGACCCTCGCGGCAGGGCCGTACCTAGCGGGGGCTACAATGAGCAGTTCTTC. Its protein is CATSDPRGRAVPSGGYNEQFF.

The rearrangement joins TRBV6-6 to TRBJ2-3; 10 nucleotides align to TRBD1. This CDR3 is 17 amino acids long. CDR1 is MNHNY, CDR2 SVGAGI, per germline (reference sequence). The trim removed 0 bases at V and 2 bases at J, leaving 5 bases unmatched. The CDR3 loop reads CASSYSRQGAYTDTQYF. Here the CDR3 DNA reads TGTGCCAGCAGTTACTCCCGACAGGGGGCCTACACAGATACGCAGTATTTT.

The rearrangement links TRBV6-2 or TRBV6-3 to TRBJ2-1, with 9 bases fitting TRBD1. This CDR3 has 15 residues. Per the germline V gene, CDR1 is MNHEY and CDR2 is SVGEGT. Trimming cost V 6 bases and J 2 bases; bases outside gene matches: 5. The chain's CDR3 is CASRRDREPYNEQFF. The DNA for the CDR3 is TGTGCCAGCAGACGGGACAGGGAACCCTACAATGAGCAGTTCTTC.